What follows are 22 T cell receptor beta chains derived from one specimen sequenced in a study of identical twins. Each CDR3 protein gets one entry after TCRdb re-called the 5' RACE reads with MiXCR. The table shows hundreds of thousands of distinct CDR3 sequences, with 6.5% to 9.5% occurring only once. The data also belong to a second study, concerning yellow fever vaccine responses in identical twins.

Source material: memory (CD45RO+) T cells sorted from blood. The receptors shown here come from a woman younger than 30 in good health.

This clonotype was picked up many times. This CDR3 is CASSQDGTRKGKLFF. In DNA, the CDR3 is TGCGCCAGCAGCCAAGATGGGACGAGGAAAGGAAAACTGTTTTTT. The V and J genes are TRBV4-1 and TRBJ1-4, with D perhaps TRBD1 (5 bases). The CDR3 has 15 residues. V dropped 0 bases and J dropped 10 bases, with 15 bases sitting between them. CDR1 is MGHRA and CDR2 is YSYEKL in the germline V gene.

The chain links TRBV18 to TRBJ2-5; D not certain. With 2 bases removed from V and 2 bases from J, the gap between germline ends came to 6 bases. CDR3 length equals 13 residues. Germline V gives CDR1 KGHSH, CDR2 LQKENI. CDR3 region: CASSPFPQETQYF. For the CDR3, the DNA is TGTGCCAGCTCACCATTCCCTCAAGAGACCCAGTACTTC.

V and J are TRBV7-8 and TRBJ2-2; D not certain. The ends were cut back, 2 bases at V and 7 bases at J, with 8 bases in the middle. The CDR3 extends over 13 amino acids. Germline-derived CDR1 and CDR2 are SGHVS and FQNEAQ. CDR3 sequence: CASSLRTLGELFF. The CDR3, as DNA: TGTGCCAGCAGCTTACGGACCCTCGGGGAGCTGTTTTTT.

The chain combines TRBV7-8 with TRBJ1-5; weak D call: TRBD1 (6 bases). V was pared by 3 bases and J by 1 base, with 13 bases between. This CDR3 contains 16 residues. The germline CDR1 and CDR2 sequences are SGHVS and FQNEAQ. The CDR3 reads CASSLRGATSNQPQHF. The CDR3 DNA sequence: TGTGCCAGCAGCTTGCGGGGGGCGACGAGCAATCAGCCCCAGCATTTT.

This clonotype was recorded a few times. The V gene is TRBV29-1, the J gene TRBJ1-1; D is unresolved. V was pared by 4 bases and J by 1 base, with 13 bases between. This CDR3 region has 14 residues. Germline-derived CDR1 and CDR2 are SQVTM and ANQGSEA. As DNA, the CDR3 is TGCAGCGTTGTAGGGAGGGAGGGGAACACTGAAGCTTTCTTT. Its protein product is CSVVGREGNTEAFF.

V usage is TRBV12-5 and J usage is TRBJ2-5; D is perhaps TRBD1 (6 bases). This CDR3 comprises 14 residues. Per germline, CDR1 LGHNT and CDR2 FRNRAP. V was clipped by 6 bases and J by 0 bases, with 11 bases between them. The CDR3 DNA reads TGTGCTAGTGGCAAACAGGGAAACCAAGAGACCCAGTACTTC. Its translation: CASGKQGNQETQYF.

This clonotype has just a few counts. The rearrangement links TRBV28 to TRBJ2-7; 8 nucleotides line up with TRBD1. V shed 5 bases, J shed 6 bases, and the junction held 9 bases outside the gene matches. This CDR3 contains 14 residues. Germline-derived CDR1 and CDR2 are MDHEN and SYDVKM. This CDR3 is CASSSRQGSAEQYF. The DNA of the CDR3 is TGTGCCAGCAGTAGTAGACAGGGGTCTGCCGAGCAGTACTTC.

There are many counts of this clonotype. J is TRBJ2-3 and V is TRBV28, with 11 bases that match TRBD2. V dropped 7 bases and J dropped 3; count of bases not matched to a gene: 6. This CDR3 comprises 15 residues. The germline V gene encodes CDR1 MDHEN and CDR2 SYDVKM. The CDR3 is CASTISGRETDTQYF. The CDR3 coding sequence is TGTGCCAGCACCATTAGCGGGAGGGAAACAGATACGCAGTATTTT. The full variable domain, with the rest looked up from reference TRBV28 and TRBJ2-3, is DVKVTQSSRYLVKRTGEKVFLECVQDMDHENMFWYRQDPGLGLRLIYFSYDVKMKEKGDIPEGYSVSREKKERFSLILESASTNQTSMYLCASTISGRETDTQYFGPGTRLTVL.

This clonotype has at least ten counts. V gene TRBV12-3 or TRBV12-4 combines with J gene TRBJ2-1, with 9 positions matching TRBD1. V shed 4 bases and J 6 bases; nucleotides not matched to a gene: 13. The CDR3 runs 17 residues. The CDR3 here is CASSSNPWTGDPNEQFF. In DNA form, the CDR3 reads TGTGCCAGCAGTTCGAATCCCTGGACAGGGGACCCCAATGAGCAGTTCTTC.

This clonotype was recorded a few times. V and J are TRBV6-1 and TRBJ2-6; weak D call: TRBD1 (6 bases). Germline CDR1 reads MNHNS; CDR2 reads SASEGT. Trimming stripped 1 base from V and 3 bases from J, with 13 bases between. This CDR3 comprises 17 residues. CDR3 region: CASSEEATGFGANVLTF. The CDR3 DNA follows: TGTGCCAGCAGTGAAGAAGCAACAGGGTTTGGGGCCAACGTCCTGACTTTC.

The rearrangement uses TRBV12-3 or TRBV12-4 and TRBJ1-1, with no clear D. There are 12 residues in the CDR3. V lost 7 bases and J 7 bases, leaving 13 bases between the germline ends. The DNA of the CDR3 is TGTGCCAGCACCCTCTTTGGGTTTGAAGCTTTCTTT. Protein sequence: CASTLFGFEAFF.

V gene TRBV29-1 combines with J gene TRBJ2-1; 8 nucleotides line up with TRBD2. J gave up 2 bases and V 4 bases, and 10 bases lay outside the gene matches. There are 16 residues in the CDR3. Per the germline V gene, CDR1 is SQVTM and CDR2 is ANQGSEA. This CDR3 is CSVGGSAGGTYNEQFF. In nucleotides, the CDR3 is TGCAGCGTTGGGGGCTCGGCGGGGGGAACCTACAATGAGCAGTTCTTC.

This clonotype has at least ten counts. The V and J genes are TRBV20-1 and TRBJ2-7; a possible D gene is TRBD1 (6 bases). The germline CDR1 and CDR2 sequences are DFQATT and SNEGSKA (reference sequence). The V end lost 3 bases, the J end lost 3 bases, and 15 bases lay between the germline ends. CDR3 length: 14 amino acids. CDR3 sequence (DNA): TGCAGTGCTAGGCAGGACAGAGATTTCTACGAGCAGTACTTC. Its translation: CSARQDRDFYEQYF.

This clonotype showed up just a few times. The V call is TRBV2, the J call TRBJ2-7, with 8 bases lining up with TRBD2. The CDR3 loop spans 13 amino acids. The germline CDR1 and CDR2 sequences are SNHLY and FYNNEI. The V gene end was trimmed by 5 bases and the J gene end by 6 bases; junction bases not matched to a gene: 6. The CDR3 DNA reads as TGTGCCAGCAGTCCCGGGACTAGGATCGAGCAGTACTTC. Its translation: CASSPGTRIEQYF.

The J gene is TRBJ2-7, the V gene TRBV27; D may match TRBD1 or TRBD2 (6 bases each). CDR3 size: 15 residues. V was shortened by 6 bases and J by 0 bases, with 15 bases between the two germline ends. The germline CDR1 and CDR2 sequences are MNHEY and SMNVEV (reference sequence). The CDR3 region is CASRRGQESSYEQYF. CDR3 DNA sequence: TGTGCCAGCAGACGGGGGCAGGAAAGCTCCTACGAGCAGTACTTC.

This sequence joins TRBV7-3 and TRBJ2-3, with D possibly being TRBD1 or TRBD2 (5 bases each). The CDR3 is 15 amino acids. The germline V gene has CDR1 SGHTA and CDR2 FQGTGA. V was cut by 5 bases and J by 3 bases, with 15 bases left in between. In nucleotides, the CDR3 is TGTGCCAGCAGCCCCCGGGGCGGGCTGACAGATACGCAGTATTTT. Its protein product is CASSPRGGLTDTQYF. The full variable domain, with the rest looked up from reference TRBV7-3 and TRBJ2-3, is GAGVSQTPSNKVTEKGKYVELRCDPISGHTALYWYRQSLGQGPEFLIYFQGTGAADDSGLPNDRFFAVRPEGSVSTLKIQRTERGDSAVYLCASSPRGGLTDTQYFGPGTRLTVL.

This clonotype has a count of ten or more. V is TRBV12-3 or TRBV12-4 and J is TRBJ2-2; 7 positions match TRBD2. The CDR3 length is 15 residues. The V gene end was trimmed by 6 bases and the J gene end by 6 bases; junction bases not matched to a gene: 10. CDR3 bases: TGTGCCAGCAGGACAACTAGCGTGAGGTCCGGGGAGCTGTTTTTT. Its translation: CASRTTSVRSGELFF.

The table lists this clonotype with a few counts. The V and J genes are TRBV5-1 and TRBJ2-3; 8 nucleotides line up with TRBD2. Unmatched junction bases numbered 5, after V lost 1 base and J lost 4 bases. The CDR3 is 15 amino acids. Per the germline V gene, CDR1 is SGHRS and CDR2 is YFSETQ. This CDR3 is CASSLSGSSPDTQYF. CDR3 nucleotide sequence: TGCGCCAGCAGCTTGAGCGGGAGTTCCCCAGATACGCAGTATTTT.

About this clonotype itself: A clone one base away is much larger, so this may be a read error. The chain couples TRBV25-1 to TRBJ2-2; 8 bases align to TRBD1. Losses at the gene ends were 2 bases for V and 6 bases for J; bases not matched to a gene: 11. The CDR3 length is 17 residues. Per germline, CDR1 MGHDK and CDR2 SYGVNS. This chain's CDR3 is CASSEPWDRKKPGELFF. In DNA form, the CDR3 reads TGTGCCAGCAGTGAACCCTGGGACAGGAAAAAACCCGGGGAGCTGTTTTTT.

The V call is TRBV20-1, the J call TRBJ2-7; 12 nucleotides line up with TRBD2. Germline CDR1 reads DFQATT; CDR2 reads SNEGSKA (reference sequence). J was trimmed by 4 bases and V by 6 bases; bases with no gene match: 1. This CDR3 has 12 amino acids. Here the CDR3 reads CSAGLAGYEQYF. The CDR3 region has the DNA TGCAGTGCGGGACTAGCGGGTTACGAGCAGTACTTC.

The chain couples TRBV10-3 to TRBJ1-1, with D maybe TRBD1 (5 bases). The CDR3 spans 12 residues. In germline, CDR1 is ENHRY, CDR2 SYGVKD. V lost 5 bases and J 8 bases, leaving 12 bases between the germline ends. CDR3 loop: CAISSDSLEAFF. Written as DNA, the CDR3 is TGTGCCATCAGTTCCGACAGTCTCGAAGCTTTCTTT.

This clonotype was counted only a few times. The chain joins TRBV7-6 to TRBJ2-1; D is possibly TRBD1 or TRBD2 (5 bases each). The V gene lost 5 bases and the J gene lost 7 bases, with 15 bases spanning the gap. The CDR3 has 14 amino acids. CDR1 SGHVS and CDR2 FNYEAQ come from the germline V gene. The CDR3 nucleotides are TGTGCCAGCAGCGTAAACACCGGGGCGAATGAGCAGTTCTTC. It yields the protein CASSVNTGANEQFF.